What follows are 31 T cell receptor beta chains derived from one specimen sequenced in a study of cytomegalovirus exposure and HLA in healthy donors. Use of 60 Vbeta and 13 Jbeta primers characterized the PCR. Assay: immunoSEQ multiplex PCR; the TCRdb copy retains only in-frame clones and omits some. Of roughly 190,000 clones in the sample, 81% were seen once. Sample: PBMCs. The receptors come from a man aged 40-49 years in good health and CMV-seropositive.

This chain connects TRBV4-1 to TRBJ1-5, with TRBD1 matching 7 bases. V lost 4 bases, J lost 5 bases, and 8 bases stayed unmatched. Germline V CDR1 and CDR2: MGHRA, YSYEKL. This CDR3 is 15 amino acids long. The chain's CDR3 is CASSRDSYRDQPQHF. CDR3 sequence (DNA): TGCGCCAGCAGCCGGGACAGCTACCGCGATCAGCCCCAGCATTTT.

The chain carries TRBV18 and TRBJ2-5, with D possibly being TRBD1 (6 bases). The V and J ends lost 4 bases and 2 bases respectively, with 8 bases between them. From germline, CDR1 is KGHSH and CDR2 LQKENI. CDR3 length: 13 residues. DNA for the CDR3: TGTGCCAGCTCACAACAGGGTCAAGAGACCCAGTACTTC. Protein: CASSQQGQETQYF. Full variable domain (missing parts from reference TRBV18 and TRBJ2-5): NAGVMQNPRHLVRRRGQEARLRCSPMKGHSHVYWYRQLPEEGLKFMVYLQKENIIDESGMPKERFSAEFPKEGPSILRIQQVVRGDSAAYFCASSQQGQETQYFGPGTRLLVL.

This clone has a handful of counts. This chain connects TRBV29-1 to TRBJ1-1; D not resolved. V was clipped by 8 bases and J by 11 bases, with 15 bases between them. The CDR3 sequence is 10 residues long. Germline V gene lookup returns CDR1 SQVTM and CDR2 ANQGSEA. The CDR3, as DNA: TGCAGCCCCAGACCCTACAGTGCTTTCTTT. Translated, it gives CSPRPYSAFF.

The rearrangement joins TRBV6-5 to TRBJ2-7, with TRBD1 matching over 8 bases. With 6 bases clipped from V and 2 bases from J, the junction kept 9 bases outside the gene matches. CDR1 is MNHEY and CDR2 is SVGAGI in the germline V gene. CDR3 length: 15 amino acids. The CDR3 region has the DNA TGTGCCAGCAGCCGCGACAGGGGCTTGCCCTACGAGCAGTACTTC. Protein sequence: CASSRDRGLPYEQYF.

V usage is TRBV28 and J usage is TRBJ1-1; possibly TRBD1 for D (6 bases). The CDR3 has 13 amino acids. Germline CDR1 is MDHEN and CDR2 is SYDVKM. Trimming removed 2 bases from V and 4 bases from J, with 8 bases in between. CDR3 sequence: CASSLAGATEAFF. CDR3 nucleotides: TGTGCCAGCAGTTTAGCGGGGGCCACTGAAGCTTTCTTT. Filled out from reference TRBV28 and TRBJ1-1, the complete variable domain reads DVKVTQSSRYLVKRTGEKVFLECVQDMDHENMFWYRQDPGLGLRLIYFSYDVKMKEKGDIPEGYSVSREKKERFSLILESASTNQTSMYLCASSLAGATEAFFGQGTRLTVV.

The J gene is TRBJ1-1, the V gene TRBV2, with no clear D. Trimming stripped 5 bases from V and 8 bases from J, with 12 bases between. CDR1 and CDR2 from the germline V gene are SNHLY and FYNNEI. CDR3 length: 12 amino acids. This chain's CDR3 is CASSRSADEAFF. CDR3 bases: TGTGCCAGCAGTCGAAGCGCAGACGAAGCTTTCTTT.

V usage is TRBV4-1 and J usage is TRBJ2-3; tentatively, D is TRBD1 (5 bases). Germline V gene data show CDR1 as MGHRA and CDR2 as YSYEKL. Trimming removed 1 base from V and 3 bases from J, with 8 bases in between. The CDR3 has 14 residues. CDR3 amino acids: CASSQARDTDTQYF. The CDR3 nucleotides are TGCGCCAGCAGCCAAGCCAGGGATACAGATACGCAGTATTTT.

The chain uses TRBV5-1 and TRBJ1-2, with D possibly matching TRBD1 (5 bases). Germline V gene lookup returns CDR1 SGHRS and CDR2 YFSETQ. The CDR3 consists of 16 residues. V lost 0 bases and J lost 3, with 15 bases in between. This CDR3 reads CASSLGGLRGDYGYTF. CDR3 in DNA: TGCGCCAGCAGCTTGGGGGGACTTCGGGGGGACTATGGCTACACCTTC.

This chain links TRBV6-5 with TRBJ2-5, with D perhaps TRBD2 (5 bases). In germline, CDR1 is MNHEY, CDR2 SVGAGI. The CDR3 consists of 14 residues. V lost 6 bases, J lost 2 bases, and 13 bases lay in between. The CDR3: CASSEHGGQETQYF. The CDR3 nucleotides read TGTGCCAGCAGCGAACACGGAGGACAAGAGACCCAGTACTTC.

This clone was observed a few times. J is TRBJ1-1 and V is TRBV13, with D maybe TRBD1 (6 bases). CDR3 size: 12 residues. Germline assignment: CDR1 PRHDT and CDR2 FYEKMQ (reference sequence). V was shortened by 4 bases and J by 6 bases, with 9 bases between the two germline ends. The CDR3 nucleotides are TGTGCCAGCAGCTCTGAGGGGGCTGAAGCTTTCTTT. Its protein product is CASSSEGAEAFF.

The chain couples TRBV5-1 to TRBJ1-2; a possible D gene is TRBD1 (6 bases). The CDR3 length is 12 residues. Trimming pared 2 bases from V and 8 bases from J, leaving 10 bases between. Germline CDR1 reads SGHRS; CDR2 reads YFSETQ. CDR3 nucleotides: TGCGCCAGCAGCTTTGACAGGACCGGCTACACCTTC. Its translation: CASSFDRTGYTF.

The chain recombines TRBV19 with TRBJ2-2, with 8 positions matching TRBD1. CDR1 and CDR2 from the germline V gene are LNHDA and SQIVND (reference sequence). Losses at the gene ends were 7 bases for V and 1 base for J; bases not matched to a gene: 5. This CDR3 has 15 residues. CDR3 in amino acids: CASMEQGGNTGELFF. The CDR3 DNA is TGTGCCAGTATGGAACAGGGGGGGAACACCGGGGAGCTGTTTTTT. The whole variable domain, remainder taken from reference TRBV19 and TRBJ2-2, is DGGITQSPKYLFRKEGQNVTLSCEQNLNHDAMYWYRQDPGQGLRLIYYSQIVNDFQKGDIAEGYSVSREKKESFPLTVTSAQKNPTAFYLCASMEQGGNTGELFFGEGSRLTVL.

In this sample, this clone turned up a few times. The chain links TRBV6-1 to TRBJ2-7, with TRBD2 as a possible D gene (7 bases). The germline CDR1 and CDR2 sequences are MNHNS and SASEGT. This CDR3 comprises 15 residues. V gave up 7 bases and J gave up 2 bases, with 18 bases separating them. CDR3 amino acids: CASNPQGGGTYEQYF. The CDR3 coding sequence is TGTGCCAGCAACCCCCAAGGGGGAGGGACCTACGAGCAGTACTTC.

The chain links TRBV19 to TRBJ2-2, with D possibly matching TRBD2 (5 bases). Trimming left V 6 bases short and J 5 bases short, with 19 bases between. The CDR3 extends over 16 amino acids. Germline V gene sequence: CDR1 LNHDA, CDR2 SQIVND (reference sequence). The CDR3: CASSTWESRATGELFF. The DNA of the CDR3 is TGTGCCAGTAGCACATGGGAGAGCCGGGCTACCGGGGAGCTGTTTTTT.

In the case of this clone: The sample carries other DNA sequences with the same CDR3. V usage is TRBV4-2 and J usage is TRBJ2-7, with D possibly TRBD2 on 6 matching bases. The CDR3 has 15 residues. The ends were cut back, 3 bases at V and 2 bases at J, with 14 bases in the middle. The V gene's germline CDR1 is LGHNA and CDR2 YNFKEQ. This CDR3 reads CASSQGRNKAYEQYF. CDR3 DNA sequence: TGTGCCAGCAGCCAGGGGAGGAACAAAGCCTACGAGCAGTACTTC.

The chain employs TRBV10-3 and TRBJ1-2; TRBD1 agrees at 10 bases. The germline gives CDR1 ENHRY, CDR2 SYGVKD. CDR3 length equals 13 residues. V dropped 4 bases and J dropped 7; count of bases not matched to a gene: 3. This CDR3 reads CAISGQGAGGYTF. CDR3 sequence (DNA): TGTGCCATCAGTGGACAGGGGGCAGGTGGCTACACCTTC.

The rearrangement uses TRBV6-1 and TRBJ1-2; 8 bases are shared with TRBD1. V lost 6 bases, J lost 8 bases, and 5 bases stayed unmatched. This CDR3 is built from 12 residues. The germline V gene has CDR1 MNHNS and CDR2 SASEGT. As DNA, the CDR3 is TGTGCCAGCAGGCAGGGGGCTGTAGGCTACACCTTC. Translated, it gives CASRQGAVGYTF.

V gene TRBV5-1 combines with J gene TRBJ2-3; maybe TRBD1 (6 bases). This CDR3 is built from 14 residues. CDR1 is SGHRS and CDR2 is YFSETQ in the germline V gene. Trimming removed 4 bases at V and 0 bases at J, with 9 bases between. This chain's CDR3 is CASSVGQSTDTQYF. CDR3 nucleotide sequence: TGCGCCAGCAGCGTTGGACAGAGCACAGATACGCAGTATTTT.

The chain uses TRBV6-5 and TRBJ1-1, with D possibly TRBD1 on 6 matching bases. Trimming shortened V by 0 bases and J by 5 bases, and 13 bases separated the two germline ends. The CDR3 sequence is 15 residues long. From germline, CDR1 is MNHEY and CDR2 SVGAGI. Here the CDR3 reads CASSYSAGVYTEAFF. CDR3 in DNA: TGTGCCAGCAGTTACTCGGCAGGGGTTTATACTGAAGCTTTCTTT.

The CDR3 bases are TGTGCCAGCAAAGAGGGAAACTATGGCTACACCTTC. It encodes CASKEGNYGYTF. The chain couples TRBV6-6 to TRBJ1-2; D uncertain. The V end lost 7 bases, the J end lost 2 bases, and 8 bases lay between the germline ends. CDR1 is MNHNY and CDR2 is SVGAGI in the germline V gene (reference sequence). This CDR3 spans 12 amino acids.

This chain connects TRBV4-2 to TRBJ2-5; D gene ambiguous. This CDR3 comprises 13 residues. Germline CDR1 LGHNA, CDR2 YNFKEQ. V lost 2 bases and J lost 5, with 9 bases in between. CDR3: CASSQSVRETQYF. CDR3 coding DNA: TGTGCCAGCAGCCAATCGGTACGCGAGACCCAGTACTTC.

A few counts support this clone. The chain recombines TRBV6-6 with TRBJ2-7, with D tentatively TRBD1 (6 bases). The germline gives CDR1 MNHNY, CDR2 SVGAGI (reference sequence). CDR3 length: 14 residues. The V and J ends lost 5 bases and 5 bases respectively, with 16 bases between them. The CDR3 spells CASSLTGTKHEQYF. DNA for the CDR3: TGTGCCAGCAGTCTCACCGGGACAAAGCACGAGCAGTACTTC.

This chain links TRBV19 with TRBJ1-5, with TRBD1 as a possible D gene (5 bases). CDR1 LNHDA and CDR2 SQIVND come from the germline V gene (reference sequence). V was shortened by 3 bases and J by 2 bases, with 8 bases between the two germline ends. This CDR3 has 14 amino acids. The CDR3 nucleotides read TGTGCCAGTAGTATGGGGCAGGGCAATCAGCCCCAGCATTTT. This translates into CASSMGQGNQPQHF.

V usage is TRBV6-5 and J usage is TRBJ2-1; no clear D gene. V lost 4 bases to trimming and J lost 7 bases, with 11 bases between them. Germline CDR1 MNHEY, CDR2 SVGAGI. This CDR3 comprises 13 residues. The CDR3 loop reads CASSSYSNNEQFF. The CDR3 coding sequence is TGTGCCAGCAGTTCGTACTCTAATAATGAGCAGTTCTTC.

The chain couples TRBV2 to TRBJ1-4; D might be TRBD1 (5 bases). The germline V gene has CDR1 SNHLY and CDR2 FYNNEI. The V gene lost 4 bases and the J gene lost 1 base, with 7 bases spanning the gap. The CDR3 is made up of 14 amino acids. Written as DNA, the CDR3 is TGTGCCAGCAGTGTGGGGGGAACTAATGAAAAACTGTTTTTT. Its translation: CASSVGGTNEKLFF.

V usage is TRBV28 and J usage is TRBJ2-2; 8 positions agree with TRBD1. With V trimmed by 6 bases and J by 5 bases, 14 bases remained unmatched. The germline gives CDR1 MDHEN, CDR2 SYDVKM. This CDR3 comprises 17 residues. This chain's CDR3 is CASSVLGQGAWTGELFF. CDR3 in DNA: TGTGCCAGCAGCGTCTTGGGGCAGGGGGCATGGACCGGGGAGCTGTTTTTT.

This chain links TRBV19 with TRBJ2-6, with TRBD1 matching 7 bases. The V gene end was trimmed by 1 base and the J gene end by 3 bases; junction bases not matched to a gene: 3. This CDR3 region has 16 residues. The V gene's germline CDR1 is LNHDA and CDR2 SQIVND (reference sequence). CDR3 region: CASSIGTGDGANVLTF. The CDR3 nucleotides read TGTGCCAGTAGTATAGGTACAGGGGATGGGGCCAACGTCCTGACTTTC.

The CDR3 reads CAWRAGRVLRGQIEKLFF. DNA of the CDR3: TGTGCCTGGAGGGCAGGACGAGTTCTCAGGGGGCAGATTGAAAAACTGTTTTTT. The chain combines TRBV30 with TRBJ1-4, with 8 bases fitting TRBD1. The germline gives CDR1 GTSNPN, CDR2 SVGIG (reference sequence). The length of the CDR3 is 18 residues. With V trimmed by 3 bases and J by 7 bases, 19 bases remained unmatched.

This clone was recorded once. The rearrangement joins TRBV5-4 to TRBJ2-3, with 11 bases lining up with TRBD2. This CDR3 has 16 residues. Per germline, CDR1 SGHNT and CDR2 YYREEE (reference sequence). Trimming cost V 0 bases and J 3 bases; bases outside gene matches: 3. The CDR3 here is CASSLASSGGTDTQYF. In DNA form, the CDR3 reads TGTGCCAGCAGCTTGGCGTCTAGCGGGGGGACAGATACGCAGTATTTT.

In this sample, this clone turned up once. The chain combines TRBV5-1 with TRBJ1-2; D possibly corresponds to TRBD1 (5 bases). Germline V gene data show CDR1 as SGHRS and CDR2 as YFSETQ. Trimming shortened V by 0 bases and J by 5 bases, and 17 bases separated the two germline ends. There are 16 residues in the CDR3. CDR3 bases: TGCGCCAGCAGCTTGGCTGGACACAACACCGGGTATGGCTACACCTTC. Protein product: CASSLAGHNTGYGYTF.

V gene TRBV29-1 combines with J gene TRBJ1-2; D is undetermined. V gave up 0 bases and J gave up 2 bases, with 7 bases separating them. The CDR3 has 13 residues. Germline V gives CDR1 SQVTM, CDR2 ANQGSEA. This CDR3 reads CSVEDGVNYGYTF. The CDR3, as DNA: TGCAGCGTTGAAGACGGGGTGAACTATGGCTACACCTTC.